The 24 T cell receptor beta chains presented below share a single source sample, sequenced in a study of cytomegalovirus exposure and HLA in healthy donors. The PCR had 60 Vbeta and 13 Jbeta primers. The assay was immunoSEQ multiplex PCR, and TCRdb's table has in-frame clones only and misses some. The sample records 150,000 to 200,000 clones, almost 80% being singletons. Sample: PBMCs. These receptors all come from a man aged 35 to 55 in good health and CMV-seropositive.

The chain uses TRBV7-9 and TRBJ2-7; D gene ambiguous. The CDR3 runs to 14 residues. Trimming took off 3 bases at V and 5 bases at J, with 14 bases between the two ends. Germline CDR1 reads SEHNR; CDR2 reads FQNEAQ (reference sequence). CDR3 nucleotides: TGTGCCAGCAGCTTGGGCTCCCTATGGGACGAGCAGTACTTC. Translation: CASSLGSLWDEQYF. The variable domain in full, completed from reference TRBV7-9 and TRBJ2-7, reads DTGVSQNPRHKITKRGQNVTFRCDPISEHNRLYWYRQTLGQGPEFLTYFQNEAQLEKSRLLSDRFSAERPKGSFSTLEIQRTEQGDSAMYLCASSLGSLWDEQYFGPGTRLTVT.

V usage is TRBV19 and J usage is TRBJ2-2; TRBD1 matches 9 bases. V dropped 6 bases and J dropped 6; count of bases not matched to a gene: 8. This CDR3 is 15 amino acids long. Germline loops: CDR1 LNHDA, CDR2 SQIVND (reference sequence). This chain's CDR3 is CASRRGQGSSGELFF. The CDR3 DNA sequence: TGTGCCAGTAGGAGGGGACAGGGCTCTTCCGGGGAGCTGTTTTTT.

This clone was picked up one time. This chain connects TRBV11-2 to TRBJ2-7; 8 bases agree with TRBD2. The CDR3 extends over 14 amino acids. The V and J ends lost 5 bases and 7 bases, in that order; junction bases with no gene match: 10. The germline gives CDR1 SGHAT, CDR2 FQNNGV. CDR3 region: CASSQRLVAGEQYF. DNA for the CDR3: TGTGCCAGCAGCCAACGACTGGTAGCGGGGGAGCAGTACTTC.

The chain employs TRBV11-2 and TRBJ2-7; 9 nucleotides line up with TRBD2. CDR3 length: 16 amino acids. Trimming took 5 bases from V and 5 from J; bases not matched to a gene: 13. Germline V gives CDR1 SGHAT, CDR2 FQNNGV. CDR3 amino acids: CASSKVPGLAKDEQYF. CDR3 bases: TGTGCCAGCAGCAAGGTACCGGGACTAGCTAAGGACGAGCAGTACTTC.

The V call is TRBV28, the J call TRBJ2-7; D uncertain. The V gene lost 3 bases and the J gene lost 4 bases, with 13 bases spanning the gap. The CDR3 covers 14 residues. CDR1 and CDR2 (germline): MDHEN, SYDVKM. The CDR3 loop is CASSFRRLGYEQYF. In nucleotides, the CDR3 is TGTGCCAGCAGTTTCCGCAGGCTTGGGTACGAGCAGTACTTC.

V gene TRBV27 combines with J gene TRBJ2-1, with 12 nucleotides matching TRBD2. Trimming at V came to 5 bases and at J to 3 bases, leaving 5 bases not matched to a gene. Germline V lookup: CDR1 MNHEY, CDR2 SMNVEV (reference sequence). The CDR3 runs 16 residues. CDR3 bases: TGTGCCAGCAGTCTCCTGACTAGCGGGAGCTACAATGAGCAGTTCTTC. This gives the protein CASSLLTSGSYNEQFF.

The gene calls are TRBV19 and TRBJ1-3, with D uncertain. The V end was cut by 3 bases, the J end by 0 bases, with 6 bases between. This CDR3 region has 14 residues. Germline loops: CDR1 LNHDA, CDR2 SQIVND (reference sequence). The CDR3 DNA sequence: TGTGCCAGTAGTATCTCCCTCTCTGGAAACACCATATATTTT. It yields the protein CASSISLSGNTIYF. Full variable domain (remainder filled in from reference TRBV19 and TRBJ1-3): DGGITQSPKYLFRKEGQNVTLSCEQNLNHDAMYWYRQDPGQGLRLIYYSQIVNDFQKGDIAEGYSVSREKKESFPLTVTSAQKNPTAFYLCASSISLSGNTIYFGEGSWLTVV.

This clone was counted between two and nine times. The CDR3 loop is CASSPYPREGRETQYF. CDR3 coding DNA: TGTGCCAGCAGCCCCTACCCGCGGGAGGGGAGAGAGACCCAGTACTTC. The chain combines TRBV7-2 with TRBJ2-5; TRBD2 aligns across 9 bases. Germline V gene sequence: CDR1 SGHTA, CDR2 FQGNSA. The CDR3 totals 16 residues. Trimming at V came to 5 bases and at J to 4 bases, leaving 11 bases not matched to a gene.

This clone was counted between two and nine times. The chain employs TRBV7-9 and TRBJ1-2; D not certain. V was trimmed by 1 base and J by 12 bases, leaving 15 bases between them. Germline CDR1 and CDR2: SEHNR and FQNEAQ (reference sequence). The CDR3 has 13 amino acids. The CDR3 DNA follows: TGTGCCAGCAGCTTAGGGACGGTAGCGCCTAACACCTTC. Amino acids: CASSLGTVAPNTF.

This chain uses TRBV19 with TRBJ2-1; 14 bases fit TRBD2. CDR1 and CDR2 (germline): LNHDA, SQIVND (reference sequence). Trimming removed 1 base from V and 8 bases from J; junction bases left unmatched: 4. The CDR3 extends over 16 amino acids. CDR3: CASSIGGTSGSYEQFF. CDR3 DNA sequence: TGTGCCAGTAGTATAGGGGGGACTAGCGGGAGCTATGAGCAGTTCTTC. Based on the CDR3 plus reference TRBV19 and TRBJ2-1, the full variable domain is DGGITQSPKYLFRKEGQNVTLSCEQNLNHDAMYWYRQDPGQGLRLIYYSQIVNDFQKGDIAEGYSVSREKKESFPLTVTSAQKNPTAFYLCASSIGGTSGSYEQFFGPGTRLTVL.

The genes are TRBV7-8 and TRBJ1-4, with a possible D match to TRBD1 (6 bases). The CDR3 has 16 amino acids. Germline assignment: CDR1 SGHVS and CDR2 FQNEAQ. V was clipped by 5 bases and J by 3 bases, with 16 bases between them. CDR3: CASSPGGAGANEKLFF. For the CDR3, the DNA is TGTGCCAGCAGCCCGGGGGGGGCAGGGGCTAATGAAAAACTGTTTTTT.

This clone has just one count. As DNA, the CDR3 is TGTGCCAGCAGCTCCACTAACTATGGCTACACCTTC. This translates into CASSSTNYGYTF. V and J are TRBV5-5 and TRBJ1-2; D remains unclear. V was clipped by 3 bases and J by 0 bases, with 3 bases between them. The CDR3 runs to 12 residues. The germline CDR1 and CDR2 sequences are SGHKS and YYEKEE (reference sequence).

DNA of the CDR3: TGTGCCTGGAGTGGTCGGGGAGGTCAGCCCCAGCATTTT. It specifies CAWSGRGGQPQHF. The genes are TRBV30 and TRBJ1-5; D is unresolved. Trimming left V 1 base short and J 6 bases short, with 10 bases between. Germline CDR1 and CDR2: GTSNPN and SVGIG (reference sequence). The CDR3 sequence is 13 residues long. The whole variable domain, remainder taken from reference TRBV30 and TRBJ1-5, is SQTIHQWPATLVQPVGSPLSLECTVEGTSNPNLYWYRQAAGRGLQLLFYSVGIGQISSEVPQNLSASRPQDRQFILSSKKLLLSDSGFYLCAWSGRGGQPQHFGDGTRLSIL.

CDR3 sequence (DNA): TGTGCCAGCAGCTTAGCACAGGCGGGAGGCACAGATACGCAGTATTTT. It yields the protein CASSLAQAGGTDTQYF. The chain uses TRBV7-2 and TRBJ2-3, with 7 bases lining up with TRBD2. Per the germline V gene, CDR1 is SGHTA and CDR2 is FQGNSA. The length of the CDR3 is 16 residues. Unmatched junction bases numbered 4, after V lost 0 bases and J lost 1 base.

V and J are TRBV28 and TRBJ2-7; 8 bases match TRBD2. Germline CDR1 and CDR2: MDHEN and SYDVKM. The V and J ends lost 5 bases and 3 bases, in that order; junction bases with no gene match: 18. This CDR3 is 18 amino acids long. CDR3 DNA sequence: TGTGCCAGCAGTCCCCGAACGGGCCGGCGCGGGAGGAACTACGAGCAGTACTTC. Its translation is CASSPRTGRRGRNYEQYF.

V gene TRBV27 combines with J gene TRBJ1-1; D is unresolved. The CDR3 is made up of 16 amino acids. V lost 6 bases, J lost 0 bases, and 17 bases lay in between. Germline CDR1 is MNHEY and CDR2 is SMNVEV (reference sequence). CDR3 DNA: TGTGCCAGCAGCCGCCGTGTAGCCGGAATGAACACTGAAGCTTTCTTT. Translated: CASSRRVAGMNTEAFF.

This clone occurred once. V is TRBV27 and J is TRBJ1-6; 7 bases are a match to TRBD1. V was pared by 8 bases and J by 7 bases, with 8 bases of the junction left unmatched. This CDR3 region has 14 residues. Germline V lookup: CDR1 MNHEY, CDR2 SMNVEV (reference sequence). The chain's CDR3 is CASSRDSRNSPLHF. CDR3 bases: TGTGCCAGCTCACGGGACAGCAGAAATTCACCCCTCCACTTT.

This clone is a singleton in its sample. This chain connects TRBV5-1 to TRBJ1-6; D ambiguous. CDR3 length: 16 residues. Germline assignment: CDR1 SGHRS and CDR2 YFSETQ. V dropped 3 bases and J dropped 0 bases, with 10 bases sitting between them. CDR3 protein: CASSSFGSSYNSPLHF. In DNA form, the CDR3 reads TGCGCCAGCAGCTCTTTTGGGAGCTCCTATAATTCACCCCTCCACTTT.

The chain carries TRBV5-8 and TRBJ1-5; TRBD1 agrees at 11 bases. CDR1 and CDR2 (germline): SGHTS, YDEGEE. V lost 5 bases and J lost 6; bases outside the gene matches: 4. This CDR3 comprises 14 residues. CDR3 in DNA: TGTGCCAGCAGGGACAGGGGGCGCGTTCAGCCCCAGCATTTT. Its translation: CASRDRGRVQPQHF.

The chain's CDR3 is CASSFYIRTDTQYF. The CDR3 nucleotides read TGTGCCAGCAGCTTTTACATCCGCACAGATACGCAGTATTTT. J is TRBJ2-3 and V is TRBV5-4; D remains unclear. V gave up 2 bases and J gave up 1 base, with 8 bases separating them. CDR1 and CDR2 (germline): SGHNT, YYREEE (reference sequence). This CDR3 region has 14 residues.

V and J are TRBV30 and TRBJ1-2; 12 bases are a match to TRBD1. Germline CDR1 reads GTSNPN; CDR2 reads SVGIG (reference sequence). The CDR3 totals 13 residues. V lost 4 bases and J lost 7; bases outside the gene matches: 4. CDR3 sequence: CAWTGQGAGGYTF. CDR3 DNA: TGTGCCTGGACGGGACAGGGGGCGGGTGGCTACACCTTC.

The genes are TRBV7-3 and TRBJ2-5; possibly TRBD1 for D (5 bases). With the DNA end fitting TRBJ2-7 better, the J assignment may be wrong. Germline V gene data show CDR1 as SGHTA and CDR2 as FQGTGA. The CDR3 length is 16 residues. CDR3 nucleotides: TGTGCCAGCAGCTTAAACCCAGGGAAGGCATCAAACGAGCAGTACTTC. Translating gives CASSLNPGKASNEQYF.

This chain uses TRBV9 with TRBJ2-5, with 9 bases matching TRBD1. The germline V gene encodes CDR1 SGDLS and CDR2 YYNGEE. The trim removed 4 bases at V and 4 bases at J, leaving 2 bases unmatched. The CDR3 loop spans 13 amino acids. This CDR3 is CASSQQGAETQYF. Written as DNA, the CDR3 is TGTGCCAGCAGCCAACAGGGGGCAGAGACCCAGTACTTC.

This clone appeared a single time. This rearrangement joins TRBV19 to TRBJ1-5; perhaps TRBD1 as D (5 bases). The CDR3 sequence is 14 residues long. The germline V gene encodes CDR1 LNHDA and CDR2 SQIVND (reference sequence). Deletions cut 5 bases from V and 4 bases from J, with 12 bases between. CDR3 bases: TGTGCCAGTAGTGTTCAGGAGGGGAATCAGCCCCAGCATTTT. Translating it yields CASSVQEGNQPQHF. The full variable domain, its missing parts supplied by reference TRBV19 and TRBJ1-5, is DGGITQSPKYLFRKEGQNVTLSCEQNLNHDAMYWYRQDPGQGLRLIYYSQIVNDFQKGDIAEGYSVSREKKESFPLTVTSAQKNPTAFYLCASSVQEGNQPQHFGDGTRLSIL.